The rows below give T cell receptor beta chains drawn from one sample of a study of T cells after yellow fever vaccination. MiXCR, run by TCRdb on the 5' RACE reads, gives a single entry per CDR3 protein. Of roughly 250,000 distinct CDR3 sequences in the sample, roughly 13% were seen once. Sequenced material: CD4+ T cells sorted from PBMCs, taken 45 days after the yellow fever booster vaccination. The receptors here all came from a man aged 30 to 45 who received the YFV17D yellow fever vaccine. Each CDR3 is given with its conserved first and last residue. The D gene is left open where the match is weak. Not all rows give a size; the values are once, few, many and, for expanded clones, a class.

D gene	clone size	V gene	J gene	CDR3 DNA	CDR3 protein
-	few	TRBV15	TRBJ2-1	TGTGCCACCAGCAGATACTCGGGATCTAGTGGCAATGAGCAGTTCTTC	CATSRYSGSSGNEQFF
TRBD1	few	TRBV24-1	TRBJ1-1	TGTGCCACCAGTGATTTTTCACAGGGGGCCACTGAAGCTTTCTTT	CATSDFSQGATEAFF
TRBD1	few	TRBV4-3	TRBJ1-2	TGCGCCAGCAGCCCCCAAGGGACAGGGAACTATGGCTACACCTTC	CASSPQGTGNYGYTF
-	few	TRBV4-2	TRBJ2-7	TGTGCCAGCAGCCAAGTAAACTTGAGGGACGTCTCCTACGAGCAGTACTTC	CASSQVNLRDVSYEQYF
TRBD2	few	TRBV20-1	TRBJ2-2	TGCAGTGCTAGGGGACTAGCGGGCGCCGCGAACACCGGGGAGCTGTTTTTT	CSARGLAGAANTGELFF
-	few	TRBV7-9	TRBJ2-5	TGTGCCAGCAGCAGCCAGAGCCAAGAGACCCAGTACTTC	CASSSQSQETQYF
TRBD2	-	TRBV20-1	TRBJ2-4	TGCAGTGCCCCGGGGGGGTTAGGCAAAAACATTCAGTACTTC	CSAPGGLGKNIQYF
-	-	TRBV6-2/TRBV6-3	TRBJ1-1	TGTGCCAGCAGTTACTCGACGTACCAAGCTTTCTTT	CASSYSTYQAFF
-	-	TRBV5-4	TRBJ2-7	TGTGCCAGCAGCTTGGACGGTTGGAGGGGAGAGCAGTACTTC	CASSLDGWRGEQYF
-	few	TRBV12-3/TRBV12-4	TRBJ1-5	TGTGCCAGCAGTACCCACACGGGAACCCAGCATTTT	CASSTHTGTQHF
-	many	TRBV29-1	TRBJ1-4	TGCAGCGTTGAAAGACAGGAAAAACTGTTTTTT	CSVERQEKLFF
TRBD1	-	TRBV6-1	TRBJ1-5	TGTGCCAGCAGTAGGGGACAGGGCCCAGGCGGCAATAGCAATCAGCCCCCGCATTTT	CASSRGQGPGGNSNQPPHF
TRBD2	few	TRBV11-2	TRBJ2-7	TGTGCCAGCAGCTATAGACTAGCGGGAGTTAGCTCCTACGAGCAGTACTTC	CASSYRLAGVSSYEQYF
-	many	TRBV12-3/TRBV12-4	TRBJ2-7	TGTGCCAGCAGTTCCGGGACGAAATACGAGCAGTACTTC	CASSSGTKYEQYF
-	-	TRBV5-1	TRBJ1-4	TGCGCCAGCAGCCTCCAGACAGGCGGGAATGAAAAACTGTTTTTT	CASSLQTGGNEKLFF
-	-	TRBV7-2	TRBJ1-1	TGTGCCAGCAGCTTAGAGAGCCACAACACTGAAGCTTTCTTT	CASSLESHNTEAFF
TRBD2	few	TRBV19	TRBJ2-7	TGTGCACGCGGGACTAGCGGGAGGAGAACCTACGAGCAGTACTTC	CARGTSGRRTYEQYF
TRBD2	few	TRBV12-3/TRBV12-4	TRBJ2-1	TGTGCCAGCAGTTTAGGGGGACTAGGCACCAATGAGCAGTTCTTC	CASSLGGLGTNEQFF
-	-	TRBV4-3	TRBJ2-3	TGCGCCAGCAGCCAAGAGTCCCAAGGGACAGATACGCAGTATTTT	CASSQESQGTDTQYF
-	-	TRBV28	TRBJ2-3	TGTGCCAGCAGTTTTTTTGGTCGGACAGATACGCAGTATTTT	CASSFFGRTDTQYF
TRBD2	few	TRBV7-2	TRBJ2-5	TGTGCCAGCAGCTACGGGACTAGCGGAACGCCCCAGTACTTC	CASSYGTSGTPQYF
TRBD1	few	TRBV5-1	TRBJ2-7	TGCGCCAGCGGACCATCAGGGGGCAACGAGCAGTACTTC	CASGPSGGNEQYF
TRBD2	-	TRBV18	TRBJ2-7	TGTGCCAGCTCAGCGATTCAGACTAGCGGAGCCTACGAGCAGTACTTC	CASSAIQTSGAYEQYF
-	few	TRBV21-1	TRBJ2-1	TGTGCCAGCACATTACAGGGGCCCAACAATGAGCAGTTCTTC	CASTLQGPNNEQFF
-	many	TRBV28	TRBJ1-3	TGTGCCAGCAGACAGTCGGGAAACACCATATATTTT	CASRQSGNTIYF
-	-	TRBV7-2	TRBJ2-5	TGTGCCAGCAGCTTTCTCGCGCAAGAGACCCAGTACTTC	CASSFLAQETQYF
TRBD1	few	TRBV4-2	TRBJ2-7	TGTGCCAGCAGCCAAGTAAGACAGGGGGGCAACGAGCAGTACTTC	CASSQVRQGGNEQYF
-	few	TRBV6-5	TRBJ2-7	TGTGCCAGCAGTTATTCGGCGGGACAGACCTACGAGCAGTACTTC	CASSYSAGQTYEQYF
TRBD1	-	TRBV12-3/TRBV12-4	TRBJ2-7	TGTGCCAGCAGTCCGACAGGGGTTACCTACGAGCAGTACTTC	CASSPTGVTYEQYF
TRBD2	few	TRBV6-2/TRBV6-3	TRBJ2-7	TGTGCCAGCAATTTCCGCGGACTAGCGGGCTACGAGCAGTACTTC	CASNFRGLAGYEQYF
TRBD2	-	TRBV7-2	TRBJ2-1	TGTGCCAGCAGCTGGATAGCGGGAGATCCCCGCAATGAGCAGTTCTTC	CASSWIAGDPRNEQFF
-	few	TRBV7-9	TRBJ2-7	TGTGCCACGACCGGGACATCTTTCTACGAGCAGTACTTC	CATTGTSFYEQYF
-	few	TRBV7-3	TRBJ2-1	TGTGCCAGCAGCCCCGGTCCTATCTCCTACAATGAGCAGTTCTTC	CASSPGPISYNEQFF
-	few	TRBV12-3/TRBV12-4	TRBJ2-7	TGTGCCAGCAGTTCCCGGGACTGGGCGTACGAGCAGTACTTC	CASSSRDWAYEQYF
-	-	TRBV29-1	TRBJ2-3	TGCAGCGTTGAATCTCTGGCAGCGACAGATACGCAGTATTTT	CSVESLAATDTQYF
TRBD2	-	TRBV4-2	TRBJ2-7	TGTGCCAGCAGCCAAGCGACGGGAGGCCCCTACGAGCAGTACTTC	CASSQATGGPYEQYF
TRBD2	-	TRBV12-3/TRBV12-4	TRBJ2-1	TGTGCCAGCAGCTCCCCGGAGGCGGGAGGGAGTGAGCAGTTCTTC	CASSSPEAGGSEQFF
-	-	TRBV25-1	TRBJ2-7	TGTGCCAGCAGTCCCCTCCTGGCCGACGAGCAGTACTTC	CASSPLLADEQYF
-	-	TRBV7-7	TRBJ2-2	TGTGCTAGCAGCCCACACCCCACCGGGGAGCTGTTTTTT	CASSPHPTGELFF
-	few	TRBV16	TRBJ2-4	TGTGCCAGCAGCCAAACCGCCAGTGCCAAAAACATTCAGTACTTC	CASSQTASAKNIQYF
-	-	TRBV27	TRBJ2-2	TGTGCCAGCAGTCCCCCCTGGGGCAGACAAGGGGAGCTGTTTTTT	CASSPPWGRQGELFF
-	-	TRBV20-1	TRBJ1-2	TGCAGTGCTAGTATACACTGGATCTATGGCTACACCTTC	CSASIHWIYGYTF
TRBD2	few	TRBV29-1	TRBJ2-7	TGCAGCGTTGCTGCGGGAGAAATCTACGAGCAGTACTTC	CSVAAGEIYEQYF
TRBD2	few	TRBV11-2	TRBJ2-2	TGTGCCAGCAGCTTAGTCCTGGGACTAGCCCTCCCCGGGGAGCTGTTTTTT	CASSLVLGLALPGELFF
-	few	TRBV7-9	TRBJ2-2	TGTGCCAGCAGCTTAGCGGGTCGGCTTCTAAACACCGGGGAGCTGTTTTTT	CASSLAGRLLNTGELFF
TRBD2	few	TRBV7-6	TRBJ2-5	TGTGCCAGCAGGGAGGGACTAGAGGGGACCCAGTACTTC	CASREGLEGTQYF
-	few	TRBV5-1	TRBJ2-2	TGCGCCAGCAGCACGACCCTCACCGGGGAGCTGTTTTTT	CASSTTLTGELFF
TRBD1	-	TRBV29-1	TRBJ2-7	TGCAGCGCAGAAACCGGGACAGGGGGTAACGAGCAGTACTTC	CSAETGTGGNEQYF
TRBD1	few	TRBV11-2	TRBJ1-2	TGTGCCAGCAGCTCGGGCAGGGACAGACGAGGCTACACCTTC	CASSSGRDRRGYTF
-	few	TRBV2	TRBJ1-5	TGTGCCAGCAGTCTTCTCGGGGGTGGTCAGCCCCAGCATTTT	CASSLLGGGQPQHF
-	many	TRBV29-1	TRBJ1-3	TGCAGCGCCCTGGCTTCCTCCTCTGGAAACACCATATATTTT	CSALASSSGNTIYF
TRBD1	few	TRBV9	TRBJ1-4	TGTGCCAGCAGCGTATCGGGACAGGGGAATGAAAAACTGTTTTTT	CASSVSGQGNEKLFF
TRBD2	few	TRBV12-3/TRBV12-4	TRBJ2-1	TGTGCCACCAGGACTAGCGGATACAATGAGCAGTTCTTC	CATRTSGYNEQFF
TRBD1	-	TRBV15	TRBJ2-7	TGTGCCACCAGTGACCCCAGCAGGGGGTACTCCTACGAGCAGTACTTC	CATSDPSRGYSYEQYF
-	-	TRBV29-1	TRBJ2-3	TGCAGCGTTGGTGGTACCACAGATACGCAGTATTTT	CSVGGTTDTQYF
TRBD1	-	TRBV29-1	TRBJ2-3	TGCAGCGTCGCCCCCCGGACAGGGTCAGATACGCAGTATTTT	CSVAPRTGSDTQYF